This TCR beta chain was captured in a study of response to subunit inactivated influenza vaccine. The study, taken as a whole, reports: After each seasonal influenza vaccination, few new T cells are recruited, the authors suggested.

Using its own MiXCR run on the RT-PCR reads, TCRdb lists one record per CDR3 protein. The table includes around 570,000 distinct CDR3 sequences, 7.5% to 8.5% detected once. The V gene end was trimmed by 6 bases and the J gene end by 2 bases; junction bases not matched to a gene: 5. The CDR3 consists of 14 residues. The germline CDR1 and CDR2 sequences are MNHNS and SASEGT. Only a few counts were recorded for this clonotype. Its antigen is as yet unknown. This specimen was PBMCs from blood, taken around 25 months after vaccination. V and J are TRBV6-1 and TRBJ2-7, with 9 bases that match TRBD1. This TCR came from a man aged 45-69 years who received an inactivated influenza vaccine. Here the CDR3 reads CASRRQGDTYEQYF. CDR3 sequence (DNA): TGTGCCAGCAGGCGACAGGGGGACACCTACGAGCAGTACTTC.